Below, 6 T cell receptor beta chains from the same sample are listed, as sequenced in a study of blood T cell repertoires in COVID-19. Assay used: immunoSEQ multiplex PCR; TCRdb lists only in-frame clones, some missing. The table lists 110,000 to 150,000 clones, 75% to 85% of them singletons, with about a tenth in the top ten. Sequencing was performed on peripheral blood. The receptors derive from a man in his fifties or sixties with active or convalescent COVID-19.

This rearrangement joins TRBV7-2 to TRBJ1-6; no definite D call. Trimming left V 0 bases short and J 5 bases short, with 8 bases between. CDR1 and CDR2 from the germline V gene are SGHTA and FQGNSA. The CDR3 covers 15 residues. CDR3 protein: CASSLARSNNSPLHF. In nucleotides, the CDR3 is TGTGCCAGCAGCTTAGCGAGGTCAAATAATTCACCCCTCCACTTT.

This clone showed up many times. The chain carries TRBV2 and TRBJ2-1; 9 positions agree with TRBD2. The CDR3 length is 18 residues. CDR1 and CDR2 from the germline V gene are SNHLY and FYNNEI. The ends lost 11 bases at V and 1 base at J; junction bases unmatched: 18. The CDR3 protein is CARGGGLVGVASYNEQFF. The CDR3 nucleotides are TGTGCCCGCGGGGGGGGATTAGTTGGGGTTGCGTCCTACAATGAGCAGTTCTTC.

This chain uses TRBV5-5 with TRBJ2-7; 9 bases are shared with TRBD1. The CDR3 is made up of 15 amino acids. Germline V gene sequence: CDR1 SGHKS, CDR2 YYEKEE (reference sequence). The V and J ends lost 4 bases and 3 bases, in that order; junction bases with no gene match: 8. CDR3 protein: CASSPPGTGIYEQYF. The CDR3 nucleotides read TGTGCCAGCAGCCCTCCCGGGACAGGGATCTACGAGCAGTACTTC.

The chain recombines TRBV7-2 with TRBJ2-6, with TRBD1 identical over 8 bases. V gave up 7 bases and J gave up 4 bases; unmatched junction bases: 18. CDR1 SGHTA and CDR2 FQGNSA come from the germline V gene. This CDR3 spans 19 amino acids. CDR3 sequence: CASILSGTGYFGGANVLTF. As DNA, the CDR3 is TGTGCCAGCATCCTATCCGGGACAGGCTATTTTGGAGGGGCCAACGTCCTGACTTTC. The full variable domain, its missing parts supplied by reference TRBV7-2 and TRBJ2-6, is GAGVSQSPSNKVTEKGKDVELRCDPISGHTALYWYRQSLGQGLEFLIYFQGNSAPDKSGLPSDRFSAERTGGSVSTLTIQRTQQEDSAVYLCASILSGTGYFGGANVLTFGAGSRLTVL.

The chain uses TRBV30 and TRBJ1-2; TRBD1 aligns across 7 bases. V lost 0 bases and J lost 7; bases outside the gene matches: 2. The CDR3 loop spans 12 amino acids. Germline values: CDR1 GTSNPN, CDR2 SVGIG (reference sequence). The CDR3 is CAWSVYRGGYTF. The CDR3 bases are TGTGCCTGGAGTGTATACAGGGGTGGCTACACCTTC.

J is TRBJ2-2 and V is TRBV7-8, with a possible D match to TRBD2 (6 bases). CDR3 length: 16 amino acids. Deletions cut 2 bases from V and 6 bases from J, with 16 bases between. Germline CDR1 SGHVS, CDR2 FQNEAQ. The CDR3 DNA follows: TGTGCCAGCAGCTTAATCACGGGGAGGTTCCCCGGGGAGCTGTTTTTT. Protein: CASSLITGRFPGELFF.